The present T cell receptor beta chain was sequenced within a study of T-cell reconstitution after alpha-beta-depleted transplantation in children. Preparation of the TCRbeta library was carried out with unique molecular identifiers. In TCRdb, the PCR reads were re-called with MiXCR into one record per CDR3 protein. The sample shows about 360,000 distinct CDR3 sequences, about an eighth of them seen only once. CDR3 length: 15 amino acids. Trimming at V came to 4 bases and at J to 5 bases, leaving 10 bases not matched to a gene. Germline CDR1 LGHDT, CDR2 YNNKEL (reference sequence). Material: PBMCs, obtained from the stem cell graft. This sequence joins TRBV3-1 and TRBJ2-5, with 7 nucleotides matching TRBD1. This clonotype was obtained from a human donor who donated a stem cell graft to a child with Fanconi anemia. The CDR3 bases are TGTGCCAGCAGCCTCCAGACAGGGCCCTTGGAGACCCAGTACTTC. This codes for CASSLQTGPLETQYF.